Shown below are 24 T cell receptor beta chains from a single sample sequenced in a study of cytomegalovirus exposure and HLA in healthy donors. PCR employed 60 Vbeta and 13 Jbeta primers. TCRdb keeps only in-frame clones here, not all; method: immunoSEQ multiplex PCR. The table lists around 70,000 clones, 75% to 90% of them singletons, with 1.5% to 2% in the top ten. Input material: PBMCs. The receptor set was obtained from a woman aged 25-40 years in good health and CMV-seronegative.

This chain connects TRBV4-3 to TRBJ2-7; 9 positions agree with TRBD2. The CDR3 has 16 amino acids. V dropped 0 bases and J dropped 4; count of bases not matched to a gene: 7. CDR1 is LGHNA, CDR2 YSLEER, per germline. The CDR3 here is CASSQELGSGSYEQYF. In DNA, the CDR3 is TGCGCCAGCAGCCAAGAGTTGGGTAGCGGGAGTTACGAGCAGTACTTC.

The V and J genes are TRBV5-1 and TRBJ2-3; TRBD2 matches at 13 bases. The germline CDR1 and CDR2 sequences are SGHRS and YFSETQ. V dropped 5 bases and J dropped 1; count of bases not matched to a gene: 7. This CDR3 is built from 17 residues. CDR3 protein: CASSSGLAGVGTDTQYF. Written as DNA, the CDR3 is TGCGCCAGCAGTTCAGGACTAGCGGGAGTCGGCACAGATACGCAGTATTTT.

The V gene is TRBV18, the J gene TRBJ1-2, with D tentatively TRBD1 (6 bases). V lost 3 bases and J 4 bases, leaving 21 bases between the germline ends. The germline V gene has CDR1 KGHSH and CDR2 LQKENI. The length of the CDR3 is 17 residues. The DNA of the CDR3 is TGTGCCAGCTCACCCTCAATAGAGGGGGGGCAAGGCTATGGCTACACCTTC. Translated: CASSPSIEGGQGYGYTF.

The gene calls are TRBV9 and TRBJ1-2; TRBD1 might be the D (5 bases). V was pared by 1 base and J by 8 bases, with 15 bases between. Germline V CDR1 and CDR2: SGDLS, YYNGEE. This CDR3 comprises 14 residues. The DNA of the CDR3 is TGTGCCAGCAGCGTAAAGTGGGGGGTAGGAGGCTACACCTTC. Residues: CASSVKWGVGGYTF.

The table lists this clone with a count of one. The J gene is TRBJ2-2, the V gene TRBV27, with D possibly TRBD1 on 5 matching bases. CDR3 length equals 14 residues. In germline, CDR1 is MNHEY, CDR2 SMNVEV (reference sequence). V was shortened by 3 bases and J by 8 bases, with 13 bases between the two germline ends. CDR3: CASSFLGALGELFF. The CDR3 DNA reads as TGTGCCAGCAGTTTTTTAGGGGCGCTAGGGGAGCTGTTTTTT.

This clone was seen only a few times. A read error may account for a junction end that differs from germline. The genes are TRBV7-9 and TRBJ2-3; 8 nucleotides agree with TRBD2. The CDR3 is made up of 15 amino acids. Germline-derived CDR1 and CDR2 are SEHNR and FQNEAQ (reference sequence). The CDR3 DNA reads as TGTTCCAGCAGCTTAGGCGGACTAGCCGAAGATACGCAGTATTTT. Translating gives CSSSLGGLAEDTQYF.

CDR3 sequence: CASSPLDRVNTEAFF. The CDR3 DNA reads as TGTGCCAGCAGCCCCCTCGACAGGGTGAACACTGAAGCTTTCTTT. The V and J genes are TRBV7-2 and TRBJ1-1; TRBD1 matches 7 bases. V lost 5 bases and J lost 0; bases outside the gene matches: 6. The germline V gene encodes CDR1 SGHTA and CDR2 FQGNSA. CDR3 size: 15 residues.

The chain recombines TRBV5-1 with TRBJ1-2, with 10 bases matching TRBD1. The ends lost 2 bases at V and 8 bases at J; junction bases unmatched: 3. The CDR3 consists of 13 residues. CDR1 and CDR2 (germline): SGHRS, YFSETQ. The CDR3 protein is CASSFGTGEGYTF. CDR3 sequence (DNA): TGCGCCAGCAGCTTCGGGACAGGGGAAGGCTACACCTTC. The entire variable domain, with the rest obtained from reference TRBV5-1 and TRBJ1-2, is as follows: KAGVTQTPRYLIKTRGQQVTLSCSPISGHRSVSWYQQTPGQGLQFLFEYFSETQRNKGNFPGRFSGRQFSNSRSEMNVSTLELGDSALYLCASSFGTGEGYTFGSGTRLTVV.

The V gene is TRBV29-1, the J gene TRBJ2-5; the match to TRBD1 covers 8 bases. The J segment lost 5 bases and the V segment lost 5 bases, leaving 13 bases of the junction unmatched. In germline, CDR1 is SQVTM, CDR2 ANQGSEA. The CDR3 is 15 residues long. This chain's CDR3 is CSVYLPGQGGETQYF. CDR3 nucleotides: TGCAGCGTTTACCTACCCGGACAGGGTGGTGAGACCCAGTACTTC.

The chain couples TRBV2 to TRBJ2-5; 10 bases agree with TRBD2. This CDR3 comprises 15 residues. Germline values: CDR1 SNHLY, CDR2 FYNNEI. J gave up 1 base and V 4 bases, and 3 bases lay outside the gene matches. CDR3: CASSALAGVQETQYF. For the CDR3, the DNA is TGTGCCAGCAGTGCGCTAGCGGGAGTCCAAGAGACCCAGTACTTC. The full variable domain, in which reference TRBV2 and TRBJ2-5 provide the parts outside the CDR3, is EPEVTQTPSHQVTQMGQEVILRCVPISNHLYFYWYRQILGQKVEFLVSFYNNEISEKSEIFDDQFSVERPDGSNFTLKIRSTKLEDSAMYFCASSALAGVQETQYFGPGTRLLVL.

The J gene is TRBJ2-2, the V gene TRBV28; 10 nucleotides align to TRBD2. There are 15 residues in the CDR3. Germline V gives CDR1 MDHEN, CDR2 SYDVKM. J was trimmed by 7 bases and V by 5 bases; bases with no gene match: 7. The CDR3 DNA is TGTGCCAGCAGTCTGGGGACTAGCGCCGGCGGGGAGCTGTTTTTT. Protein product: CASSLGTSAGGELFF.

The V and J genes are TRBV30 and TRBJ2-5; 7 bases line up with TRBD2. CDR1 GTSNPN and CDR2 SVGIG come from the germline V gene (reference sequence). The ends lost 2 bases at V and 4 bases at J; junction bases unmatched: 10. The CDR3 extends over 15 amino acids. The CDR3 sequence is CAWSPHDGLVETQYF. CDR3 nucleotide sequence: TGTGCCTGGAGTCCCCACGATGGACTAGTAGAGACCCAGTACTTC.

This chain uses TRBV5-1 with TRBJ2-1, with 8 bases aligning to TRBD2. CDR1 and CDR2 from the germline V gene are SGHRS and YFSETQ. This CDR3 is 14 amino acids long. Trimming at V came to 6 bases and at J to 2 bases, leaving 4 bases not matched to a gene. The CDR3 is CASKILAAYNEQFF. The CDR3 DNA reads TGCGCCAGCAAAATACTAGCGGCCTACAATGAGCAGTTCTTC.

The DNA for the CDR3 is TGTGCCAGCAGCTTCCTAAAGCCGCCCAGGGGGCAAGGAAACACCATATATTTT. Its translation is CASSFLKPPRGQGNTIYF. The gene calls are TRBV7-9 and TRBJ1-3; 8 positions match TRBD1. The J segment lost 4 bases and the V segment lost 3 bases, leaving 14 bases of the junction unmatched. The germline V gene has CDR1 SEHNR and CDR2 FQNEAQ (reference sequence). The length of the CDR3 is 18 residues.

This chain uses TRBV4-3 with TRBJ2-1; D perhaps matches TRBD2 (5 bases). This CDR3 region has 14 residues. The germline V and J ends were trimmed by 0 bases and 8 bases, with 11 bases remaining between them. Germline V CDR1 and CDR2: LGHNA, YSLEER. CDR3 nucleotide sequence: TGCGCCAGCAGCCAAGATCGCCCTAGCCATGAGCAGTTCTTC. Translating gives CASSQDRPSHEQFF.

The V and J genes are TRBV11-2 and TRBJ1-2; D not certain. Trimming took off 0 bases at V and 2 bases at J, with 7 bases between the two ends. This CDR3 spans 14 amino acids. Per the germline V gene, CDR1 is SGHAT and CDR2 is FQNNGV. The CDR3 sequence is CASSLDRRNYGYTF. In nucleotides, the CDR3 is TGTGCCAGCAGCTTAGACAGGCGAAACTATGGCTACACCTTC.

This chain uses TRBV29-1 with TRBJ2-7; the match to TRBD1 covers 9 bases. From germline, CDR1 is SQVTM and CDR2 ANQGSEA. The CDR3 sequence is 14 residues long. With 8 bases clipped from V and 0 bases from J, the junction kept 8 bases outside the gene matches. The CDR3 DNA sequence: TGCAGCACCAGCCGGGACAGGGACTCCTACGAGCAGTACTTC. Encoded protein: CSTSRDRDSYEQYF.

V and J are TRBV7-2 and TRBJ2-5; 11 bases are shared with TRBD2. With V trimmed by 2 bases and J by 4 bases, 6 bases remained unmatched. The CDR3 runs 16 residues. Germline CDR1 is SGHTA and CDR2 is FQGNSA. CDR3 sequence reads: CASSLNPGLAGETQYF. The CDR3 bases are TGTGCCAGCAGCTTAAATCCCGGACTAGCGGGAGAGACCCAGTACTTC.

The J gene is TRBJ1-1, the V gene TRBV27; D might be TRBD1 (5 bases). The length of the CDR3 is 14 residues. Trimming cost V 1 base and J 7 bases, with 13 bases left between them. Per the germline V gene, CDR1 is MNHEY and CDR2 is SMNVEV (reference sequence). DNA for the CDR3: TGTGCCAGCAGTTTATATGGAGGGGAGGGTGAAGCTTTCTTT. It codes for CASSLYGGEGEAFF.

This chain links TRBV7-2 with TRBJ1-5, with 12 bases aligning to TRBD1. This CDR3 is built from 16 residues. CDR1 and CDR2 (germline): SGHTA, FQGNSA. The V and J ends lost 1 base and 6 bases, in that order; junction bases with no gene match: 4. CDR3 DNA: TGTGCCAGCAGCTTAGAGGGACAGGGGGCTAGTCAGCCCCAGCATTTT. Its protein is CASSLEGQGASQPQHF. The full variable domain, completed using reference TRBV7-2 and TRBJ1-5, is GAGVSQSPSNKVTEKGKDVELRCDPISGHTALYWYRQSLGQGLEFLIYFQGNSAPDKSGLPSDRFSAERTGGSVSTLTIQRTQQEDSAVYLCASSLEGQGASQPQHFGDGTRLSIL.

Note on this clone: At one end the junction does not follow the germline gene, possibly because of a read error. This rearrangement joins TRBV5-4 to TRBJ1-1; 8 bases align to TRBD1. Per germline, CDR1 SGHNT and CDR2 YYREEE (reference sequence). The CDR3 contains 15 residues. DNA of the CDR3: TGTGCCAGCAGCACAGGCCGGACAGGGAACCCTGAAGCTTTCTTT. Translating it yields CASSTGRTGNPEAFF.

CDR3 bases: TGTGCCAGTAGGTCCGGAGCCCAGAACACTGAAGCTTTCTTT. Protein sequence: CASRSGAQNTEAFF. This chain connects TRBV19 to TRBJ1-1; D is uncertain. Germline V CDR1 and CDR2: LNHDA, SQIVND (reference sequence). V was pared by 6 bases and J by 1 base, with 12 bases between. The CDR3 consists of 14 residues.

As DNA, the CDR3 is TGTGCCAGCAGCTTTACAGGGAGGGATGGCTACACCTTC. Protein product: CASSFTGRDGYTF. This sequence joins TRBV11-2 and TRBJ1-2, with a weak D call TRBD1 (6 bases). This CDR3 comprises 13 residues. The V end lost 3 bases, the J end lost 6 bases, and 11 bases lay between the germline ends. CDR1 is SGHAT and CDR2 is FQNNGV in the germline V gene. The whole variable domain, filled in from reference TRBV11-2 and TRBJ1-2, reads EAGVAQSPRYKIIEKRQSVAFWCNPISGHATLYWYQQILGQGPKLLIQFQNNGVVDDSQLPKDRFSAERLKGVDSTLKIQPAKLEDSAVYLCASSFTGRDGYTFGSGTRLTVV.

This clone was observed once. The sample has other DNA sequences that encode this CDR3 too. This chain links TRBV20-1 with TRBJ1-2; a possible D gene is TRBD1 (6 bases). Germline V CDR1 and CDR2: DFQATT, SNEGSKA (reference sequence). This CDR3 region has 11 residues. V shed 6 bases and J shed 3 bases, with 8 bases lying between them. CDR3 DNA: TGCAGTGCGAACAGGGACTATGGCTACACCTTC. It is translated as CSANRDYGYTF.